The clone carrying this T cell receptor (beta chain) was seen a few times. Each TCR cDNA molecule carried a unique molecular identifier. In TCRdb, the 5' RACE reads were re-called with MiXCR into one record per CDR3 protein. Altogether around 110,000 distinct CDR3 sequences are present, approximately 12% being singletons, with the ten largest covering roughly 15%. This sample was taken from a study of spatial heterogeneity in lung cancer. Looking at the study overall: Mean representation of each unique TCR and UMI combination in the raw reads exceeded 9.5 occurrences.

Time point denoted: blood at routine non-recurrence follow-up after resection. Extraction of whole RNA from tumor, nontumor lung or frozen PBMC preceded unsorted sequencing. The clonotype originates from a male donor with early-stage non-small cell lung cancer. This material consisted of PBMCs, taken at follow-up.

The CDR3 loop reads CATGLAGAQNTGELFF. DNA of the CDR3: TGTGCCACCGGGCTAGCGGGGGCTCAGAACACCGGGGAGCTGTTTTTT. The chain carries TRBV28 and TRBJ2-2; TRBD2 matches at 10 bases. The CDR3 loop spans 16 amino acids. The junction had 9 bases not matched to a gene; V was cut back by 10 bases and J by 1 base. CDR1 and CDR2 (germline): MDHEN, SYDVKM.